Given below is one T cell receptor beta chain in context. What it recognizes is unknown. The unexposed donors gave CD4+ T cells in about 2010-2019, prior to COVID-19. After about 11 days of culture, CD4+ T cells were isolated. The protocol was immunoSEQ multiplex PCR, while the TCRdb copy is restricted to in-frame clones and leaves out a portion. The repertoire has about 31,000 clones, about 78% of them found once; the top ten carry 9% to 15%. V lost 3 bases and J lost 1; bases outside the gene matches: 7. The CDR3 covers 16 residues. This entry is derived from a study of CD4 T cells in relation to SARS-CoV-2 and coronaviruses. Study-level points and caveats: Approximately 65% of donors had memory CD4+ clonotypes crossrecognizing SARS-CoV-2 and common cold coronavirus spike. Pre-pandemic and post-infection samples never came from the same donor.

The sequencing sample was made of CD4+ T cells from PBMCs, cultured in vitro. V usage is TRBV23-1 and J usage is TRBJ1-1, with 8 bases lining up with TRBD1. TRBV23-1 is marked as an open reading frame, function uncertain. The TCR was taken from a human donor in good health. The CDR3 DNA is TGCGCCAGCAGTCATAGGACAGGGCCCCCGAACACTGAAGCTTTCTTT. Residues: CASSHRTGPPNTEAFF.